This TCR beta chain was observed in a study of technical replicates of blood from several donors. Only in-frame clones appear in the TCRdb table, and some are missing; sequencing was by immunoSEQ multiplex PCR. The profile shows 75,000 or so clones, about 92% of them singletons. V was cut by 4 bases and J by 0 bases, with 10 bases left in between. The CDR3 is made up of 15 amino acids. CDR1 and CDR2 (germline): SGDLS, YYNGEE. The gene calls are TRBV9 and TRBJ2-2, with D possibly TRBD2 on 6 matching bases. The specimen sequenced was T cells isolated from PBMCs. This clonotype originated in a human donor in good health. The CDR3 is CASSLLAANTGELFF. Written as DNA, the CDR3 is TGTGCCAGCAGCCTACTAGCTGCGAACACCGGGGAGCTGTTTTTT.